Given below is one T cell receptor beta chain in context. Assay used: immunoSEQ multiplex PCR; TCRdb lists only in-frame clones, some missing. Altogether millions of clones are present, about 93% being singletons, with the ten largest covering about 1.5%. This entry comes from a study of shared clonotypes between healthy human individuals. V shed 6 bases, J shed 4 bases, and the junction held 1 base outside the gene matches. This CDR3 has 12 amino acids. Germline V gene lookup returns CDR1 SNHLY and CDR2 FYNNEI. Naive CD8 cells, CD45RO-negative and positively selected for CCR7, excluded terminally differentiated effector memory CD45RA+ cells.

This sequence joins TRBV2 and TRBJ2-5, with 8 bases identical to TRBD1. Sequencing was performed on naive CD8+ T cells from PBMCs. The receptor comes from a man aged 18 to 35 in good health. Some clones in this sample may be carry-over from other donors' samples. The CDR3 here is CASRGQGETQYF. Here the CDR3 DNA reads TGTGCCAGCAGAGGACAGGGAGAGACCCAGTACTTC.